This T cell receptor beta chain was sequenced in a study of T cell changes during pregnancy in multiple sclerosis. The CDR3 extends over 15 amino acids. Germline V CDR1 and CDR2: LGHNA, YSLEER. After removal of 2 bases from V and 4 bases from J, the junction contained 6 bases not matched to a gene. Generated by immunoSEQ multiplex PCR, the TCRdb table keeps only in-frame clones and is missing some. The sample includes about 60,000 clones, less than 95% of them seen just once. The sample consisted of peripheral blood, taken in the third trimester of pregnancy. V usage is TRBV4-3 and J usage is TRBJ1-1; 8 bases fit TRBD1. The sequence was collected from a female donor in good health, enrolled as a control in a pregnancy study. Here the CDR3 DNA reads TGCGCCAGCAGCCAACGAAGAACAGGGGGCACTGAAGCTTTCTTT. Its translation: CASSQRRTGGTEAFF.